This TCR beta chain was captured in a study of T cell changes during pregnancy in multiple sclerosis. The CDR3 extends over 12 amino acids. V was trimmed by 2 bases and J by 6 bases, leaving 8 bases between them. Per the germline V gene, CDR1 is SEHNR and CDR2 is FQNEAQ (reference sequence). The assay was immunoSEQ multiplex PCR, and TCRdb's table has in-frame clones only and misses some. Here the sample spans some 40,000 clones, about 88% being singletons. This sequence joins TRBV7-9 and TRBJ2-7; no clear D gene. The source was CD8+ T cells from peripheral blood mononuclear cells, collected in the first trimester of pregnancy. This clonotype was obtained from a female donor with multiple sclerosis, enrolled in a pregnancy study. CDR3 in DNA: TGTGCCAGCAGCTTAAGCGCGGCCGAGCAGTACTTC. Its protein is CASSLSAAEQYF.